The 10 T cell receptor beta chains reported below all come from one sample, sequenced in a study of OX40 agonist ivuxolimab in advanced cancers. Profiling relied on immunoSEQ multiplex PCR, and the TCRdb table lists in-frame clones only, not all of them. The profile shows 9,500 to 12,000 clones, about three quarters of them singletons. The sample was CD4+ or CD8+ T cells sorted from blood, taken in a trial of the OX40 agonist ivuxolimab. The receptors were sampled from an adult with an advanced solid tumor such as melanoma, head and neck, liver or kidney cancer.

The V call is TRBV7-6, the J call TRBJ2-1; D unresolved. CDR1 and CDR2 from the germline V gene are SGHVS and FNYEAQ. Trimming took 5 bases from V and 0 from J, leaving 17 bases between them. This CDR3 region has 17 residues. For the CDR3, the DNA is TGTGCCAGCAGCCACAGATCGGCGGAGAGCTCCTACAATGAGCAGTTCTTC. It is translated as CASSHRSAESSYNEQFF.

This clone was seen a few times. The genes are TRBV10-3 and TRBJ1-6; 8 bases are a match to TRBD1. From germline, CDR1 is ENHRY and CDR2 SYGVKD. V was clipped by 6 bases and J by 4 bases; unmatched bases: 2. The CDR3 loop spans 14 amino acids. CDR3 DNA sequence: TGTGCCATCAGAGACAGGGGTTATAATTCACCCCTCCACTTT. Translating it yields CAIRDRGYNSPLHF.

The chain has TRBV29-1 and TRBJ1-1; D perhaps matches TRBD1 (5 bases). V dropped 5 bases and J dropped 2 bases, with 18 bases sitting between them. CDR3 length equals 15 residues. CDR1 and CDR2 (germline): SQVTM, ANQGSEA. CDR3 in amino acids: CSVPQVVLSNTEAFF. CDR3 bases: TGCAGCGTTCCACAGGTGGTTCTATCCAACACTGAAGCTTTCTTT.

CDR3 region: CASPPEGAGYYQETQYF. The CDR3 DNA reads as TGTGCCAGCCCCCCGGAGGGAGCGGGCTATTACCAAGAGACCCAGTACTTC. The genes are TRBV28 and TRBJ2-5; the D gene is possibly TRBD2 (6 bases). V was trimmed by 8 bases and J by 0 bases, leaving 22 bases between them. Per the germline V gene, CDR1 is MDHEN and CDR2 is SYDVKM. The CDR3 is 17 amino acids.

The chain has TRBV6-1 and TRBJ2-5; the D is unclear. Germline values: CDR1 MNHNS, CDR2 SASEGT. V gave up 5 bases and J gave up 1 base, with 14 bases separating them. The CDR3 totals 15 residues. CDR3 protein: CASSFYYPPQETQYF. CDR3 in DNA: TGTGCCAGCAGTTTCTATTACCCTCCCCAAGAGACCCAGTACTTC.

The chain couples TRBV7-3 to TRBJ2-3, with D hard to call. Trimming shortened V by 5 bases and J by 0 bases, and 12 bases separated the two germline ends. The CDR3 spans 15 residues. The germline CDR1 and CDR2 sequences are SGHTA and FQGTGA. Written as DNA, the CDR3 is TGTGCCAGCAGCCCCTACCCCGGGAGCACAGATACGCAGTATTTT. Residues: CASSPYPGSTDTQYF.

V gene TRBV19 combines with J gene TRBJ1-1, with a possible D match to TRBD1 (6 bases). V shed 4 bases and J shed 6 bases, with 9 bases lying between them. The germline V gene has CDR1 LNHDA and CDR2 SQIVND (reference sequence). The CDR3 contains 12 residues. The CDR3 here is CASSRRTAEAFF. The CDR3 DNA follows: TGTGCCAGTAGTAGGAGGACAGCTGAAGCTTTCTTT.

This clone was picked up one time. The CDR3 is CASSRQGYTDTQYF. The CDR3, as DNA: TGTGCCAGCAGTCGACAGGGCTACACAGATACGCAGTATTTT. The rearrangement joins TRBV6-5 to TRBJ2-3, with TRBD1 identical over 7 bases. J was trimmed by 2 bases and V by 5 bases; bases with no gene match: 4. The germline V gene encodes CDR1 MNHEY and CDR2 SVGAGI. There are 14 residues in the CDR3.

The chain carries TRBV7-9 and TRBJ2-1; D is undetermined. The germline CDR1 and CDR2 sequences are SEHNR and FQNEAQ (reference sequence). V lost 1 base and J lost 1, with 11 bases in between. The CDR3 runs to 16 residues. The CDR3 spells CASSLVHQLSYNEQFF. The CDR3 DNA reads TGTGCCAGCAGCTTAGTTCACCAGTTATCCTACAATGAGCAGTTCTTC.

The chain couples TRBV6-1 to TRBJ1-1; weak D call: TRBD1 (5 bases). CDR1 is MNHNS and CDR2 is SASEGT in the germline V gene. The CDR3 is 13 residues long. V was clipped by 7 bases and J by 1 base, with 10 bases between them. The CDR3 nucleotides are TGTGCCAGCATCAAAAGGGGGAACACTGAAGCTTTCTTT. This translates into CASIKRGNTEAFF.